The 3 T cell receptor beta chains in this list originate from one sample, sequenced in a study of T cells after yellow fever vaccination. TCRdb independently ran MiXCR on the 5' RACE reads; one entry per CDR3 protein. The table records about 210,000 distinct CDR3 sequences, 2.5% to 3.5% of them present only once. The sequences come from CD4+ T cells sorted from PBMCs, collected 10 days after the yellow fever booster vaccination. The receptors originated from a man between 18 and 29 years old who received the YFV17D yellow fever vaccine.

This clonotype was counted many times. The chain employs TRBV6-6 and TRBJ2-1; D remains ambiguous. V was cut by 2 bases and J by 7 bases, with 15 bases left in between. Germline V CDR1 and CDR2: MNHNY, SVGAGI (reference sequence). The CDR3 is made up of 15 amino acids. CDR3 bases: TGTGCCAGCAGTTACCAACTACAGACCTTGAATGAGCAGTTCTTC. Amino acid sequence: CASSYQLQTLNEQFF.

This clonotype has at least ten counts. The chain uses TRBV10-3 and TRBJ2-2; the D is unclear. The germline CDR1 and CDR2 sequences are ENHRY and SYGVKD. V was cut by 7 bases and J by 1 base, with 7 bases left in between. This CDR3 spans 13 amino acids. In DNA, the CDR3 is TGTGCCATCAAGTCTAGGAACACCGGGGAGCTGTTTTTT. Protein product: CAIKSRNTGELFF.

This clonotype was seen ten or more times. The V gene is TRBV7-2, the J gene TRBJ2-5; 7 nucleotides agree with TRBD2. Germline lookup yields CDR1 SGHTA and CDR2 FQGNSA. The CDR3 covers 16 residues. The V gene end was trimmed by 1 base and the J gene end by 0 bases; junction bases not matched to a gene: 5. The CDR3 bases are TGTGCCAGCAGCTTAGGCGGGGGAGGGTACCAAGAGACCCAGTACTTC. Its protein product is CASSLGGGGYQETQYF.